Listed below are T cell receptor beta chains from one sample, sequenced in a study of technical replicates of blood from several donors. Profiling relied on immunoSEQ multiplex PCR, and the TCRdb table lists in-frame clones only, not all of them. Counted here are 60,000 to 75,000 clones, about 97% occurring once; the ten biggest clones make up about 0.31%. Sequenced: T cells isolated from PBMCs. These receptors came from a human donor in good health. Each CDR3 is given with its conserved first and last residue. A D gene is named only where the DNA matches it firmly. Some rows mark clone size as missing; the rest say once, few, many or name a class of expanded clone.

clone_size | j_call | d_call | v_call | cdr3_nt | cdr3_aa
. | TRBJ1-2 | TRBD1 | TRBV7-9 | TGTGCCAGCAGCTTAGACAGGGGCACCTATGGCTACACCTTC | CASSLDRGTYGYTF
. | TRBJ1-2 | . | TRBV30 | TGTGCCTGGAGTGATACCCCACAACAGTTCAACTATGGCTACACCTTC | CAWSDTPQQFNYGYTF
. | TRBJ2-7 | . | TRBV6-5 | TGTGCCAGCAGTTACTCCCAGGGATCTTTAACCTACGAGCAGTACTTC | CASSYSQGSLTYEQYF
. | TRBJ1-3 | . | TRBV19 | TGTGCCAGTAGTATAGACTATCTTGGAAACACCATATATTTT | CASSIDYLGNTIYF
. | TRBJ2-3 | TRBD2 | TRBV7-2 | TGTGCCAGCAGCTTAATGGCTAGCGGGAGGTCCACAGATACGCAGTATTTT | CASSLMASGRSTDTQYF
. | TRBJ2-1 | . | TRBV6-1 | TGTGCCAGCAGTGTAAGCGGGCCCTACAATGAGCAGTTCTTC | CASSVSGPYNEQFF
. | TRBJ1-1 | TRBD1 | TRBV19 | TGTGCCAGTAGGTACAGGGGAGGAACTGAAGCTTTCTTT | CASRYRGGTEAFF
. | TRBJ1-1 | . | TRBV18 | TGTGCCAGCTCACCAATCAACAGTGAAGCTTTCTTT | CASSPINSEAFF
. | TRBJ1-1 | TRBD1 | TRBV6-5 | TGTGCCAGCATCCTCCCCCCGACAGGGCTGACTGAAGCTTTCTTT | CASILPPTGLTEAFF
. | TRBJ1-5 | . | TRBV6-5 | TGTGCCACCCAGGGGAGGGGGAGCAATCAGCCCCAGCATTTT | CATQGRGSNQPQHF
. | TRBJ2-7 | TRBD1 | TRBV5-1 | TGCGCCAGCAGCTCCGGGACAGGGAGTAACGAGCAGTACTTC | CASSSGTGSNEQYF
once | TRBJ1-2 | . | TRBV6-5 | TGTGCCAGCAGTCAAGGGCCGGGAAATGGCTACACCTTC | CASSQGPGNGYTF
once | TRBJ1-1 | TRBD1 | TRBV7-9 | TGTGCCAGCAACCCAAGGACAGGGAAGGTAACTGAAGCTTTCTTT | CASNPRTGKVTEAFF
. | TRBJ2-1 | TRBD2 | TRBV10-3 | TGTGCCATCAGGGAACTAGCGGGAGGTGGTGAGCAGTTCTTC | CAIRELAGGGEQFF
. | TRBJ2-1 | TRBD1 | TRBV10-3 | TGTGCCATCAGCCGGGACAGCAATGAGCAGTTCTTC | CAISRDSNEQFF
. | TRBJ1-2 | TRBD1 | TRBV19 | TGTGCCAGTACTTGGGCAGGGGGAGGCTACACCTTC | CASTWAGGGYTF
. | TRBJ1-1 | TRBD1 | TRBV28 | TGTGCCAGCAGTCCGGTGACAGGGATCGCCACTGAAGCTTTCTTT | CASSPVTGIATEAFF
. | TRBJ2-7 | . | TRBV27 | TGTGCCAGCAGTCGGGGCTACGAGCAGTACTTC | CASSRGYEQYF
. | TRBJ1-5 | . | TRBV6-6 | TGTGCCAGCAGCCCCAGGGCCGGGAGGGGAAATCAGCCCCAGCATTTT | CASSPRAGRGNQPQHF
. | TRBJ1-4 | . | TRBV7-9 | TGTGCCAGCAGTCTACTCCAGGGTACTAATGAAAAACTGTTTTTT | CASSLLQGTNEKLFF
. | TRBJ1-5 | TRBD1 | TRBV2 | TGTGCCAGTGGGGTACAGGGGGGAAATCAGCCCCAGCATTTT | CASGVQGGNQPQHF
. | TRBJ2-7 | . | TRBV6-1 | TGTGCCAGCAATAAATTCTACGAGCAGTACTTC | CASNKFYEQYF
. | TRBJ2-7 | . | TRBV18 | TGTGCCAGCTCACCACCCGGGACTTCCTATGGCGAGCAGTACTTC | CASSPPGTSYGEQYF
once | TRBJ2-1 | . | TRBV5-1 | TGCGCCAGCAGCTTGGAAGGGGCCACCTACAATGAGCAGTTCTTC | CASSLEGATYNEQFF
. | TRBJ1-2 | TRBD1 | TRBV5-6 | TGTGCCAGCAGCGTACTGGGACAGACCTATGGCTACACCTTC | CASSVLGQTYGYTF
. | TRBJ2-7 | TRBD1 | TRBV7-3 | TGTGCCAGCAGCTTAACCCCAGGACAGGGGCCCTACGAGCAGTACTTC | CASSLTPGQGPYEQYF
. | TRBJ2-7 | TRBD1 | TRBV11-2 | TGTGCCAGCAGCGATGACAGGGGGTACGAGCAGTACTTC | CASSDDRGYEQYF
. | TRBJ2-7 | TRBD1 | TRBV7-8 | TGTGCCAGCAGCTTAGTCAGATGGGACAGGTACTACGAGCAGTACTTC | CASSLVRWDRYYEQYF
. | TRBJ1-1 | TRBD1 | TRBV7-9 | TGTGCCAGCAGCTCCACTGAGGGGGCCACTGAAGCTTTCTTT | CASSSTEGATEAFF
. | TRBJ1-1 | . | TRBV27 | TGTGCCAGCAGTTTCGGCACTGAAGCTTTCTTT | CASSFGTEAFF
once | TRBJ2-3 | TRBD2 | TRBV13 | TGTGCCAGCTCGGGACTAGGTGCAGATACGCAGTATTTT | CASSGLGADTQYF